This is a list of T cell receptor beta chains from one sample in a study of neurological immune-mediated disorders. TCRdb called the 5' RACE reads again in MiXCR, with one record for every CDR3 protein. This table has approximately 40,000 distinct CDR3 sequences, roughly 15% appearing once. Sequenced sample: CD4+ T cells from blood. These receptors were taken from a woman aged 55-70 years with HTLV-1-associated myelopathy (HAM/TSP). Each CDR3 is given with its conserved first and last residue. A D gene is named only where the DNA matches it firmly. A clone size is listed for some rows: how often the clone was seen (once, few, many), or a class if it is expanded.

v_gene: TRBV3-1
j_gene: TRBJ2-1
abundance: many
len: 14
d_gene: NA
CDR3aa: CANSQLSSYNEQFF

v_gene: TRBV5-5
j_gene: TRBJ2-2
abundance: many
len: 17
d_gene: NA
CDR3aa: CASSSGIGEMSTGELFF

v_gene: TRBV27
j_gene: TRBJ2-7
abundance: NA
len: 18
d_gene: TRBD1
CDR3aa: CASSPSPGTGLRTYEQYF

v_gene: TRBV10-3
j_gene: TRBJ1-6
abundance: many
len: 17
d_gene: NA
CDR3aa: CAISEFPGGRDNSPLHF

v_gene: TRBV10-3
j_gene: TRBJ1-1
abundance: many
len: 15
d_gene: NA
CDR3aa: CAISESTIRNTEAFF

v_gene: TRBV5-1
j_gene: TRBJ2-2
abundance: many
len: 14
d_gene: NA
CDR3aa: CASRLWTEGGELFF

v_gene: TRBV5-1
j_gene: TRBJ2-5
abundance: many
len: 11
d_gene: NA
CDR3aa: CASSSQETQYF

v_gene: TRBV29-1
j_gene: TRBJ2-1
abundance: few
len: 14
d_gene: NA
CDR3aa: CSVDHRELLNEQFF

v_gene: TRBV10-3
j_gene: TRBJ2-6
abundance: NA
len: 14
d_gene: NA
CDR3aa: CATSERSGANVLTF

v_gene: TRBV5-1
j_gene: TRBJ2-1
abundance: many
len: 16
d_gene: NA
CDR3aa: CASSLEPFSSYNEQFF

v_gene: TRBV9
j_gene: TRBJ2-3
abundance: many
len: 13
d_gene: NA
CDR3aa: CASSARFRDTQYF

v_gene: TRBV5-1
j_gene: TRBJ1-2
abundance: many
len: 15
d_gene: TRBD1
CDR3aa: CASSQADRGGYGYTF

v_gene: TRBV4-1
j_gene: TRBJ2-3
abundance: medium-sized
len: 16
d_gene: NA
CDR3aa: CASSQVVTSRADTQYF

v_gene: TRBV7-6
j_gene: TRBJ2-3
abundance: few
len: 16
d_gene: NA
CDR3aa: CASSPRASSSTDTQYF

v_gene: TRBV20-1
j_gene: TRBJ2-1
abundance: many
len: 17
d_gene: NA
CDR3aa: CSASWNYSPTLYNEQFF

v_gene: TRBV7-8
j_gene: TRBJ1-2
abundance: many
len: 16
d_gene: NA
CDR3aa: CASRLLRPDGHYGYTF

v_gene: TRBV2
j_gene: TRBJ1-1
abundance: many
len: 12
d_gene: NA
CDR3aa: CATRQDNTEAFF

v_gene: TRBV5-1
j_gene: TRBJ2-2
abundance: many
len: 15
d_gene: TRBD1
CDR3aa: CASSMRQGDTGELFF

v_gene: TRBV3-1
j_gene: TRBJ2-7
abundance: many
len: 16
d_gene: NA
CDR3aa: CASSHAGSRNTHEQYF

v_gene: TRBV5-6
j_gene: TRBJ2-1
abundance: many
len: 13
d_gene: NA
CDR3aa: CASTFGLAAEQFF

v_gene: TRBV19
j_gene: TRBJ1-1
abundance: many
len: 15
d_gene: TRBD1
CDR3aa: CASCDRGRGNTEAFF

v_gene: TRBV7-9
j_gene: TRBJ1-2
abundance: many
len: 14
d_gene: NA
CDR3aa: CASSLGFQGYGYTF

v_gene: TRBV14
j_gene: TRBJ2-7
abundance: many
len: 13
d_gene: NA
CDR3aa: CASSQGLRYEQYF